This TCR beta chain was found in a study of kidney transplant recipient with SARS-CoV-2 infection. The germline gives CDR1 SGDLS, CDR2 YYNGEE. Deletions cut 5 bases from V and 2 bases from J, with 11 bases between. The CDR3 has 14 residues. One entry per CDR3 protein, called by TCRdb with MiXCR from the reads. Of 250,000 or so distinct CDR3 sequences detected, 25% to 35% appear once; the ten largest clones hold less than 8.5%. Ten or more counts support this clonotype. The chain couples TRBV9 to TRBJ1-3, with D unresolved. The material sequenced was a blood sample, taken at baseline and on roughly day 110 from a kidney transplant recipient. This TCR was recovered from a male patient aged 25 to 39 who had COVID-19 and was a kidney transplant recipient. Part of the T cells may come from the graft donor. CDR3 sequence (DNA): TGTGCCAGCAGTTCCGGGAGCCCTGGAAACACCATATATTTT. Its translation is CASSSGSPGNTIYF.